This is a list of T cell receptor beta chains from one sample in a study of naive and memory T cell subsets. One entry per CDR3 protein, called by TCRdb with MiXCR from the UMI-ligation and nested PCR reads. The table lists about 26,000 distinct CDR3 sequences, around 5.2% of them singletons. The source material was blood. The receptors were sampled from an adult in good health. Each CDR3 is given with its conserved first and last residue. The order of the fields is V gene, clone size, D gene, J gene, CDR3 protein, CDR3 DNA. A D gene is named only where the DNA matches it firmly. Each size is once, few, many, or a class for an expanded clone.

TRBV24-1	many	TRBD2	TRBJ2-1	CATSGGRDRNEQFF	TGTGCCACCAGTGGCGGGAGGGATCGCAATGAGCAGTTCTTC
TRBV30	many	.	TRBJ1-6	CAWTSLSRWSSPLHF	TGTGCCTGGACATCCTTGAGTAGGTGGAGTTCACCCCTCCACTTT
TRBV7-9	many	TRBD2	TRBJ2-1	CASSLQSGSEDEQFF	TGTGCCAGCAGCTTACAGAGCGGGAGTGAAGATGAGCAGTTCTTC
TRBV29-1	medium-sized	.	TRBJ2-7	CSVGDQGYEQYF	TGCAGCGTTGGAGACCAGGGCTACGAGCAGTACTTC
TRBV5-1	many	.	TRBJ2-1	CASSLQAQSYNEQFF	TGCGCCAGCAGCTTACAGGCCCAATCCTACAATGAGCAGTTCTTC
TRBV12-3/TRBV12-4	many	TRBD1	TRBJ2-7	CASSFWDSYYEQYF	TGTGCCAGCAGTTTCTGGGACAGCTACTACGAGCAGTACTTC
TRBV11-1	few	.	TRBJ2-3	CASSLEADTQYF	TGTGCCAGCAGCTTAGAAGCGGATACGCAGTATTTT
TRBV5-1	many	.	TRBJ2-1	CASSRDSYNEQFF	TGCGCCAGCTCGCGGGACAGCTACAATGAGCAGTTCTTC
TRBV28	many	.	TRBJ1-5	CASSSGGENQPQHF	TGTGCCAGCAGTTCTGGAGGGGAAAATCAGCCCCAGCATTTT
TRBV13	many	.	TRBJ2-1	CASSLDVSSYNEQFF	TGTGCCAGCAGCTTAGATGTAAGCTCCTACAATGAGCAGTTCTTC
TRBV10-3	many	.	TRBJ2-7	CATKDATYEQYF	TGTGCCACTAAGGACGCCACCTACGAGCAGTACTTC
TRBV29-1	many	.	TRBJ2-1	CSVREARRSYNEQFF	TGCAGCGTTCGAGAGGCCCGACGGTCCTACAATGAGCAGTTCTTC
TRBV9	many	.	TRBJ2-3	CASSASNARYTDTQYF	TGTGCCAGCAGCGCTTCGAACGCTCGCTACACAGATACGCAGTATTTT
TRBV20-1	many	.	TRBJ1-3	CSAFELFSKNTIYF	TGCAGTGCTTTTGAACTCTTTTCAAAAAACACCATATATTTT